This T cell receptor beta chain was captured by sequencing in a study of blood T cell repertoires in COVID-19. Study-wide context: Samples came from the United States, Italy and Spain, spanning acute and convalescent COVID-19.

The CDR3 is made up of 15 amino acids. V dropped 6 bases and J dropped 4; count of bases not matched to a gene: 7. In germline, CDR1 is MNHEY, CDR2 SMNVEV (reference sequence). Assay used: immunoSEQ multiplex PCR; TCRdb lists only in-frame clones, some missing. The profile shows about 150,000 clones, approximately 82% of them singletons. Material for sequencing was peripheral blood. The clonotype originates from a woman older than 75 with active or convalescent COVID-19. The chain joins TRBV27 to TRBJ2-1; 9 bases line up with TRBD2. The CDR3 region is CASRTAGGVYNEQFF. In nucleotides, the CDR3 is TGTGCCAGCAGGACGGCGGGGGGGGTATACAATGAGCAGTTCTTC.